The 27 T cell receptor beta chains below come from one sample, sequenced in a study of T cells in Graves' hyperthyroidism and ophthalmopathy. Amplification of TCR beta CDR3 regions used RNA as the template. The TCR CDR3 was amplified in a first-round RT-PCR using the HTBI primer set. TCRdb fed the multiplex PCR reads into MiXCR, producing one record per CDR3 protein. Of under 350,000 distinct CDR3 sequences detected, 15% to 20% appear once; the ten largest clones hold about 53%. What was sequenced was blood. The source of these receptors is a woman between 45 and 65 years old with Graves' hyperthyroidism.

The chain carries TRBV9 and TRBJ2-1, with TRBD2 matching 9 bases. Trimming took 0 bases from V and 3 from J; bases not matched to a gene: 4. CDR3 length: 16 amino acids. From germline, CDR1 is SGDLS and CDR2 YYNGEE. The CDR3 region is CASSVGGGAIYNEQFF. The CDR3 DNA follows: TGTGCCAGCAGCGTAGGCGGGGGGGCCATCTACAATGAGCAGTTCTTC.

In its sample, this clonotype was seen many times. V is TRBV7-2 and J is TRBJ1-2, with D unresolved. The CDR3 totals 14 residues. Germline loops: CDR1 SGHTA, CDR2 FQGNSA. V was clipped by 2 bases and J by 0 bases, with 7 bases between them. This CDR3 reads CASSLQSSNYGYTF. DNA for the CDR3: TGTGCCAGCAGCTTACAGTCCTCTAACTATGGCTACACCTTC.

This clonotype was seen a handful of times. The chain employs TRBV20-1 and TRBJ1-1, with D unclear. V was shortened by 3 bases and J by 0 bases, with 2 bases between the two germline ends. This CDR3 has 11 residues. Germline values: CDR1 DFQATT, CDR2 SNEGSKA (reference sequence). This CDR3 reads CSASVNTEAFF. CDR3 nucleotides: TGCAGTGCTAGCGTGAACACTGAAGCTTTCTTT.

This clonotype appeared a few times. The chain is built from TRBV3-1 and TRBJ1-2, with D uncertain. V was pared by 2 bases and J by 2 bases, with 12 bases between. The CDR3 totals 15 residues. Looked up from germline, CDR1 is LGHDT and CDR2 is YNNKEL (reference sequence). This chain's CDR3 is CASSQRGQTNYGYTF. DNA for the CDR3: TGTGCCAGCAGCCAACGTGGCCAAACCAACTATGGCTACACCTTC.

The rearrangement links TRBV19 to TRBJ2-7; 11 bases agree with TRBD1. V lost 5 bases to trimming and J lost 8 bases; unmatched junction nucleotides: 5. CDR1 is LNHDA, CDR2 SQIVND, per germline (reference sequence). This CDR3 contains 13 residues. As DNA, the CDR3 is TGTGCCAGTAGTCCGGACAGGGGGCGCAAGCAGTACTTC. Protein sequence: CASSPDRGRKQYF.

This clonotype was found many times. The chain carries TRBV28 and TRBJ2-3; 8 bases fit TRBD2. The germline V gene has CDR1 MDHEN and CDR2 SYDVKM. J was trimmed by 0 bases and V by 2 bases; bases with no gene match: 4. The CDR3 has 16 residues. CDR3 sequence (DNA): TGTGCCAGCAGTTTAGAACTAGCGGCTAGCACAGATACGCAGTATTTT. Translated: CASSLELAASTDTQYF.

This clonotype was detected ten times or more. CDR3 amino acids: CASSLRRLAGTDTQYF. The CDR3 DNA is TGTGCCAGCAGCTTGCGACGACTAGCGGGCACAGATACGCAGTATTTT. The chain combines TRBV7-8 with TRBJ2-3, with 9 bases lining up with TRBD2. The ends lost 3 bases at V and 1 base at J; junction bases unmatched: 5. There are 16 residues in the CDR3. Germline assignment: CDR1 SGHVS and CDR2 FQNEAQ. The complete variable domain, with remaining parts taken from reference TRBV7-8 and TRBJ2-3, reads GAGVSQSPRYKVAKRGQDVALRCDPISGHVSLFWYQQALGQGPEFLTYFQNEAQLDKSGLPSDRFFAERPEGSVSTLKIQRTQQEDSAVYLCASSLRRLAGTDTQYFGPGTRLTVL.

The chain joins TRBV27 to TRBJ2-7; 10 bases match TRBD1. CDR1 and CDR2 from the germline V gene are MNHEY and SMNVEV (reference sequence). Trimming cost V 4 bases and J 5 bases; bases outside gene matches: 8. The CDR3 loop spans 15 amino acids. CDR3 in amino acids: CASSSPGTGVNEQYF. CDR3 bases: TGTGCCAGCAGTTCCCCCGGGACAGGGGTCAACGAGCAGTACTTC.

This chain connects TRBV7-9 to TRBJ1-5; D call uncertain. The length of the CDR3 is 12 residues. V shed 2 bases and J shed 3 bases, with 2 bases lying between them. Germline values: CDR1 SEHNR, CDR2 FQNEAQ (reference sequence). This chain's CDR3 is CASSLNNQPQHF. The CDR3 DNA reads as TGTGCCAGCAGCTTAAACAATCAGCCCCAGCATTTT.

The chain couples TRBV28 to TRBJ2-5; no reliable D call. The CDR3 totals 15 residues. Germline V gene lookup returns CDR1 MDHEN and CDR2 SYDVKM. V was trimmed by 4 bases and J by 4 bases, leaving 16 bases between them. CDR3 region: CASSSLTNRPETQYF. Here the CDR3 DNA reads TGTGCCAGCAGTTCCCTGACAAACCGCCCAGAGACCCAGTACTTC.

The table lists this clonotype with a few counts. The chain couples TRBV9 to TRBJ2-7; 10 nucleotides agree with TRBD2. V shed 3 bases and J 3 bases; nucleotides not matched to a gene: 9. Germline V lookup: CDR1 SGDLS, CDR2 YYNGEE. This CDR3 comprises 16 residues. The CDR3 DNA sequence: TGTGCCAGCAGCGCCTGGGACCAGCGGGAGGGCTACGAGCAGTACTTC. As protein: CASSAWDQREGYEQYF.

This clonotype was recorded many times. The V call is TRBV6-1, the J call TRBJ2-3; 12 nucleotides match TRBD2. The V gene's germline CDR1 is MNHNS and CDR2 SASEGT. This CDR3 has 15 amino acids. V shed 6 bases and J 5 bases; nucleotides not matched to a gene: 6. CDR3: CASSSTSGGQDTQYF. The CDR3 DNA is TGTGCCAGCAGCTCGACTAGCGGGGGACAAGATACGCAGTATTTT.

This clonotype was counted only a few times. This chain joins TRBV6-5 and TRBJ1-2; the D is unclear. From germline, CDR1 is MNHEY and CDR2 SVGAGI. V gave up 4 bases and J gave up 4 bases, with 13 bases separating them. The CDR3 extends over 14 amino acids. CDR3 bases: TGTGCCAGCAGTTCCTCAACTGGTTCCTATGGCTACACCTTC. Protein product: CASSSSTGSYGYTF.

In its sample, this clonotype was seen a few times. This chain uses TRBV7-2 with TRBJ2-2, with 14 bases that match TRBD2. Germline assignment: CDR1 SGHTA and CDR2 FQGNSA. This CDR3 is 15 amino acids long. Trimming took 4 bases from V and 7 from J; bases not matched to a gene: 2. The CDR3 is CASSSGLAGDGELFF. The CDR3 DNA is TGTGCCAGCAGCTCGGGACTAGCGGGGGACGGGGAGCTGTTTTTT.

The chain combines TRBV13 with TRBJ2-5; 7 nucleotides match TRBD2. V lost 6 bases and J lost 3; bases outside the gene matches: 7. The CDR3 runs 14 residues. The germline CDR1 and CDR2 sequences are PRHDT and FYEKMQ (reference sequence). CDR3 nucleotide sequence: TGTGCCAGCAGAACTCTGGGGGGGGAAGAGACCCAGTACTTC. This codes for CASRTLGGEETQYF.

J is TRBJ1-4 and V is TRBV20-1; 7 bases line up with TRBD1. J was trimmed by 6 bases and V by 0 bases; bases with no gene match: 7. From germline, CDR1 is DFQATT and CDR2 SNEGSKA (reference sequence). The CDR3 totals 15 residues. CDR3 sequence: CSARDGQASHEKLFF. For the CDR3, the DNA is TGCAGTGCTAGAGATGGACAGGCGTCACATGAAAAACTGTTTTTT.

The V call is TRBV7-3, the J call TRBJ2-1; D may be TRBD2 (5 bases). The CDR3 has 16 residues. V gave up 2 bases and J gave up 10 bases, with 21 bases separating them. Looked up from germline, CDR1 is SGHTA and CDR2 is FQGTGA. The CDR3 sequence is CASSLSPSWRLGEQFF. The CDR3 region has the DNA TGTGCCAGCAGCTTATCCCCTAGCTGGAGGCTCGGGGAGCAGTTCTTC.

This clonotype was seen more than once but under ten times. The chain employs TRBV29-1 and TRBJ2-7; TRBD2 matches 7 bases. CDR1 SQVTM and CDR2 ANQGSEA come from the germline V gene. This CDR3 comprises 13 residues. The J segment lost 6 bases and the V segment lost 4 bases, leaving 9 bases of the junction unmatched. CDR3 sequence reads: CSVVPGGKSEQYF. The CDR3 nucleotides read TGCAGCGTTGTTCCCGGGGGGAAGTCCGAGCAGTACTTC.

This clonotype was detected only a few times. A much larger clone sits a single nucleotide away, making a read error possible. V usage is TRBV6-5 and J usage is TRBJ1-1; D gene unclear. CDR1 is MNHEY and CDR2 is SVGAGI in the germline V gene. This CDR3 has 13 residues. CDR3 sequence reads: CANSYNRNTEAFF. The CDR3 nucleotides read TGTGCCAACAGTTACAACAGGAACACTGAAGCTTTCTTT.

A few counts support this clonotype. This rearrangement joins TRBV28 to TRBJ2-3; no firm D call. The V end lost 2 bases, the J end lost 8 bases, and 11 bases lay between the germline ends. This CDR3 has 13 amino acids. Germline V lookup: CDR1 MDHEN, CDR2 SYDVKM. For the CDR3, the DNA is TGTGCCAGCAGTTTAACCTCGATAGGTACGCAGTATTTT. Amino acids: CASSLTSIGTQYF.

This rearrangement joins TRBV7-9 to TRBJ2-2, with D perhaps being TRBD1 or TRBD2 (5 bases each). The V end lost 5 bases, the J end lost 0 bases, and 19 bases lay between the germline ends. This CDR3 comprises 18 residues. The germline V gene encodes CDR1 SEHNR and CDR2 FQNEAQ (reference sequence). CDR3 bases: TGTGCCAGCAGCCACAATCGTGGGGGATCGGCGAACACCGGGGAGCTGTTTTTT. It codes for CASSHNRGGSANTGELFF.

To note about this clonotype: A much larger clone lies one base from this, so it may be a read error. This chain connects TRBV2 to TRBJ2-7; 9 nucleotides agree with TRBD1. CDR1 and CDR2 from the germline V gene are SNHLY and FYNNEI. The CDR3 consists of 15 residues. V lost 4 bases and J lost 2; bases outside the gene matches: 6. The CDR3 loop is CASSGEGQGAYEQYF. DNA for the CDR3: TGTGCCAGCAGTGGGGAGGGACAGGGCGCCTACGAGCAGTACTTC.

The chain recombines TRBV7-9 with TRBJ1-1; 8 nucleotides align to TRBD1. This CDR3 contains 13 residues. From germline, CDR1 is SEHNR and CDR2 FQNEAQ (reference sequence). With V trimmed by 5 bases and J by 13 bases, 12 bases remained unmatched. CDR3 amino acids: CASSPYSGTGGFF. The CDR3, as DNA: TGTGCCAGCAGCCCCTATTCCGGGACAGGAGGTTTCTTT.

The chain employs TRBV6-2 or TRBV6-3 and TRBJ2-6; 7 bases match TRBD2. Germline V gives CDR1 MNHEY, CDR2 SVGEGT. The CDR3 spans 18 residues. After removal of 1 base from V and 0 bases from J, the junction contained 6 bases not matched to a gene. The CDR3 is CASSYFAGDLSGANVLTF. CDR3 DNA sequence: TGTGCCAGCAGTTACTTTGCGGGGGACCTCTCTGGGGCCAACGTCCTGACTTTC.

The rearrangement uses TRBV4-1 and TRBJ2-3; D possibly corresponds to TRBD1 (5 bases). V was shortened by 3 bases and J by 4 bases, with 14 bases between the two germline ends. The CDR3 spans 15 residues. Per the germline V gene, CDR1 is MGHRA and CDR2 is YSYEKL. The CDR3 loop is CASSHSGRVADTQYF. The CDR3 DNA reads TGCGCCAGCAGCCATTCGGGCAGGGTGGCAGATACGCAGTATTTT.

This chain joins TRBV28 and TRBJ2-1, with D perhaps TRBD2 (6 bases). CDR3 length: 15 residues. Deletions cut 4 bases from V and 7 bases from J, with 17 bases between. CDR1 and CDR2 from the germline V gene are MDHEN and SYDVKM. The CDR3, as DNA: TGTGCCAGCAGTTCATTTGAGGGAGGAGTTAATGAGCAGTTCTTC. This codes for CASSSFEGGVNEQFF. Full variable domain (outside the CDR3, taken from reference TRBV28 and TRBJ2-1): DVKVTQSSRYLVKRTGEKVFLECVQDMDHENMFWYRQDPGLGLRLIYFSYDVKMKEKGDIPEGYSVSREKKERFSLILESASTNQTSMYLCASSSFEGGVNEQFFGPGTRLTVL.

The table lists this clonotype with a few counts. The V call is TRBV20-1, the J call TRBJ2-5, with 10 bases identical to TRBD2. This CDR3 is 17 amino acids long. Germline-derived CDR1 and CDR2 are DFQATT and SNEGSKA (reference sequence). Trimming took 0 bases from V and 5 from J; bases not matched to a gene: 12. CDR3 DNA sequence: TGCAGTGCTAGAGATAGGGGGCTAGCGGGAGTGGGGGAGACCCAGTACTTC. It specifies CSARDRGLAGVGETQYF.